Sequencing of this T cell receptor beta chain was carried out in a study of post-analysis software for immune sequencing data. Study information: The study covered relapsing-remitting, secondary progressive and progressive-relapsing courses of multiple sclerosis. Whole-study results and caveats: The study found TRBV5-6, TRBV5-1 and TRBV20-1 among five TRBV segments more frequent in patients than controls.

This clonotype was detected many times. What it binds is unknown. From germline, CDR1 is SGHTA and CDR2 FQGNSA. This CDR3 is 15 amino acids long. Trimming left V 0 bases short and J 0 bases short, with 8 bases between. Carried by the TCR beta cDNA libraries were unique molecular identifiers. Yield was some 500,000 cDNA molecules from around 1 to 9.1 million T cells. TCRdb recomputed calls from the PCR reads with MiXCR, one row per CDR3 protein. The profile shows roughly 170,000 distinct CDR3 sequences, 30% of them singletons. The J gene is TRBJ1-2, the V gene TRBV7-2; D is unclear. The sequencing sample was made of blood. This clonotype was sampled from a girl aged 10 to 17 with multiple sclerosis. CDR3 in amino acids: CASSLAAATNYGYTF. Here the CDR3 DNA reads TGTGCCAGCAGCTTAGCGGCAGCAACTAACTATGGCTACACCTTC.